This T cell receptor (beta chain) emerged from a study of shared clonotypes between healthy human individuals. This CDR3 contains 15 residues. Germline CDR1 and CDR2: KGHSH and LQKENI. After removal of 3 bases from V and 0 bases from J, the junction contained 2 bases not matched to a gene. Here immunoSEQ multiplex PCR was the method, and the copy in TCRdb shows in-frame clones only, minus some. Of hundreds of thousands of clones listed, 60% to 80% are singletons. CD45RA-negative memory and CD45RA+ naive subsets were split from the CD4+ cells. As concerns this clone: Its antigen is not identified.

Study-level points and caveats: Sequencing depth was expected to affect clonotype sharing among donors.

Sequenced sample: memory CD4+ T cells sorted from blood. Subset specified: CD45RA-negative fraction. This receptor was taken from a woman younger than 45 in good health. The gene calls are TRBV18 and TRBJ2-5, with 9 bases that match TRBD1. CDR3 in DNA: TGTGCCAGCTCACCTAGACAGGGGGACCAAGAGACCCAGTACTTC. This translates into CASSPRQGDQETQYF. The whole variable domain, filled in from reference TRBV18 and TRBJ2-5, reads NAGVMQNPRHLVRRRGQEARLRCSPMKGHSHVYWYRQLPEEGLKFMVYLQKENIIDESGMPKERFSAEFPKEGPSILRIQQVVRGDSAAYFCASSPRQGDQETQYFGPGTRLLVL.